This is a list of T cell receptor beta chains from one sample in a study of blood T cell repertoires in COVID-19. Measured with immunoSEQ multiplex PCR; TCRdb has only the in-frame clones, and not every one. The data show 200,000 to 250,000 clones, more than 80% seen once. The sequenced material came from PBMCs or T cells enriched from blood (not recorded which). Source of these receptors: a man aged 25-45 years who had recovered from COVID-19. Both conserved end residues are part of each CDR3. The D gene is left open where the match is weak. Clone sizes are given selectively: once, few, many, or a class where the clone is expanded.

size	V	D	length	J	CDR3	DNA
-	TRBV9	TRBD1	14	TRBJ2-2	CASSARTGAGELFF	TGTGCCAGCAGCGCGCGGACAGGGGCCGGGGAGCTGTTTTTT
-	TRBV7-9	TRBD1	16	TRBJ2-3	CASSLTTGGGTDTQYF	TGTGCCAGCAGCTTAACCACAGGGGGTGGGACAGATACGCAGTATTTT
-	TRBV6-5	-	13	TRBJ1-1	CASTQTRGLEAFF	TGTGCCAGCACTCAAACAAGGGGACTTGAAGCTTTCTTT
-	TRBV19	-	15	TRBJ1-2	CASSTDARGTYGYTF	TGTGCCAGTAGTACGGACGCGCGGGGGACCTATGGCTACACCTTC
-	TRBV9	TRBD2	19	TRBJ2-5	CASSVAPGLAGGNQETQYF	TGTGCCAGCAGCGTAGCCCCGGGACTAGCGGGAGGCAACCAAGAGACCCAGTACTTC
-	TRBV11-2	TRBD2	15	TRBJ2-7	CASSFFLAGSHEQYF	TGTGCCAGCAGCTTCTTCCTAGCGGGTAGTCACGAGCAGTACTTC
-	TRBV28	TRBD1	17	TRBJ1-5	CASTPYLGTEDNQPQHF	TGTGCCAGCACCCCGTATTTGGGGACAGAGGACAATCAGCCCCAGCATTTT
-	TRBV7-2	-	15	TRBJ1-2	CASSLAGTLINGYTF	TGTGCCAGCAGCTTAGCCGGGACACTTATTAATGGCTACACCTTC
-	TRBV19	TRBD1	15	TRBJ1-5	CASSKVGTVNQPQHF	TGTGCCAGTAGTAAAGTTGGGACAGTCAATCAGCCCCAGCATTTT
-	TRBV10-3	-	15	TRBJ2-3	CAISGLGEGTDTQYF	TGTGCCATCAGTGGACTAGGGGAGGGCACAGATACGCAGTATTTT
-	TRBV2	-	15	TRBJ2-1	CASSDGGGGFNEQFF	TGTGCCAGCAGTGACGGTGGAGGGGGCTTTAATGAGCAGTTCTTC
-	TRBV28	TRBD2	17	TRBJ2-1	CASSLTSGGGPNNEQFF	TGTGCCAGCAGCCTGACTAGCGGCGGAGGACCCAACAATGAGCAGTTCTTC
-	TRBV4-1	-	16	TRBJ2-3	CASSQKVPPGTDTQYF	TGCGCCAGCAGCCAAAAAGTCCCCCCGGGCACAGATACGCAGTATTTT
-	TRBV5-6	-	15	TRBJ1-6	CASSNRQVYNSPLHF	TGTGCCAGCAGCAACAGACAGGTTTATAATTCACCCCTCCACTTT
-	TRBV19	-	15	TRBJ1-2	CASSMLSDTNYGYTF	TGTGCCAGTAGTATGCTATCGGACACTAACTATGGCTACACCTTC
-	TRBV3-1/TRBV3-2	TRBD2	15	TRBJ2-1	CASSQGLAGGVEQFF	TGTGCCAGCAGCCAAGGACTAGCGGGGGGTGTTGAGCAGTTCTTC
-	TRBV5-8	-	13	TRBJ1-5	CASRGRRGQPQHF	TGTGCCAGCAGGGGGCGGAGGGGTCAGCCCCAGCATTTT
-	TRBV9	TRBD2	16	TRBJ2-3	CASSVEGGGAADTQYF	TGTGCCAGCAGCGTAGAGGGCGGGGGGGCCGCGGATACGCAGTATTTT
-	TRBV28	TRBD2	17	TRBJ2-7	CASSLQLAGEGSYEQYF	TGTGCCAGCAGCCTCCAACTAGCGGGAGAGGGATCCTACGAGCAGTACTTC
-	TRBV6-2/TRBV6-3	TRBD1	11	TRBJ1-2	CASSRGPGYTF	TGTGCCAGCAGCAGGGGGCCCGGCTACACCTTC
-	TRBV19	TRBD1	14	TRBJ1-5	CASSKQGALQPQHF	TGTGCCAGTAGTAAACAGGGGGCCTTGCAGCCCCAGCATTTT
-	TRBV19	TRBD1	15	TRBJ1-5	CASSKRTGTNQPQHF	TGTGCCAGTAGCAAAAGGACAGGGACCAATCAGCCCCAGCATTTT
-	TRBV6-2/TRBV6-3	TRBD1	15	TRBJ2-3	CASSRDRDSTDTQYF	TGTGCCAGCAGCCGGGACAGAGATAGCACAGATACGCAGTATTTT
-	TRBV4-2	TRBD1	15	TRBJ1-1	CASSQEPDRGIGAFF	TGTGCCAGCAGCCAAGAGCCGGACAGGGGAATAGGAGCTTTCTTT
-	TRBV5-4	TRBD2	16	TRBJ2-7	CASSQLLAGESYEQYF	TGTGCCAGCAGCCAACTCCTAGCGGGAGAATCCTACGAGCAGTACTTC
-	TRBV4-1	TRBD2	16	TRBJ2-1	CASSQDLASGRNEQFF	TGCGCCAGCAGCCAAGATCTGGCTAGCGGGCGGAATGAGCAGTTCTTC
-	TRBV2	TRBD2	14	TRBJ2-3	CASSPTSAIDTQYF	TGTGCCAGCAGTCCAACTAGCGCGATTGATACGCAGTATTTT
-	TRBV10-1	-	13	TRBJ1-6	CASRASYNSPLHF	TGCGCCAGCAGGGCTTCCTATAATTCACCCCTCCACTTT
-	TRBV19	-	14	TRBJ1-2	CASSIDRTNYGYTF	TGTGCCAGTAGTATCGACAGGACTAACTATGGCTACACCTTC
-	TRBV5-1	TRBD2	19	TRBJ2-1	CASSLAGGLAGYSNNEQFF	TGCGCCAGCAGCTTGGCCGGGGGACTAGCGGGATATAGTAACAATGAGCAGTTCTTC
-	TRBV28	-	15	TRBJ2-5	CASSKAGGGGETQYF	TGTGCCAGCAGTAAAGCAGGGGGCGGGGGAGAGACCCAGTACTTC
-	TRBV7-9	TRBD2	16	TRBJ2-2	CASSSGLAGEIEELFF	TGTGCCAGCAGTTCGGGACTAGCGGGAGAAATCGAGGAGCTGTTTTTT
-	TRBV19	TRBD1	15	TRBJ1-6	CASSRMDREDSPLHF	TGTGCCAGTAGCCGCATGGACAGGGAGGATTCACCCCTCCACTTT
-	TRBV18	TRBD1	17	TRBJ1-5	CASSPPGQGVGNQPQHF	TGTGCCAGCTCACCACCGGGACAGGGGGTTGGCAATCAGCCCCAGCATTTT
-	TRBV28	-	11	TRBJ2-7	CASSSPFEQYF	TGTGCCAGCAGTTCCCCCTTTGAGCAGTACTTC
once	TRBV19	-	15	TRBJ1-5	CASSRSRDSNQPQHF	TGTGCCAGTAGCCGGTCCCGAGATAGCAATCAGCCCCAGCATTTT
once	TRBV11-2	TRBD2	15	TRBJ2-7	CASSRGTSGIYEQYF	TGTGCCAGCAGCCGCGGGACTAGCGGGATCTACGAGCAGTACTTC
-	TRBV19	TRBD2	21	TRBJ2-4	CASSIDLILAALPLAKNIQYF	TGTGCCAGTAGTATAGACCTTATTCTAGCGGCACTACCCTTAGCCAAAAACATTCAGTACTTC
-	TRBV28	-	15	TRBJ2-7	CASSFSPTGSYEQYF	TGTGCCAGCAGTTTCTCCCCAACGGGATCCTACGAGCAGTACTTC
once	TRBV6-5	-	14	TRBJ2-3	CASRGQLPGDTQYF	TGTGCCAGCAGAGGACAGCTGCCTGGAGATACGCAGTATTTT
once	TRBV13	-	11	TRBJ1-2	CASSPRVGYTF	TGTGCCAGCAGCCCCAGGGTTGGCTACACCTTC
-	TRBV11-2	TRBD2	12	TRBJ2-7	CASSSQRGEQYF	TGTGCCAGCAGCTCCCAGCGGGGCGAGCAGTACTTC
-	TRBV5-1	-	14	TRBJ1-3	CASSLVGSGNTIYF	TGCGCCAGCAGCTTGGTCGGTTCTGGAAACACCATATATTTT
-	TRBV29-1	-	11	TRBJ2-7	CSVTVSYEQYF	TGCAGCGTTACGGTTAGCTACGAGCAGTACTTC
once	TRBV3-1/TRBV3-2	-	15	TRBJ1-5	CASSQESGSNQPQHF	TGTGCCAGCAGCCAAGAGTCAGGGAGCAATCAGCCCCAGCATTTT
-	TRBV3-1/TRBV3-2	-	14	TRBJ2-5	CASSQGGVGETQYF	TGTGCCAGCAGCCAAGGGGGGGTCGGTGAGACCCAGTACTTC
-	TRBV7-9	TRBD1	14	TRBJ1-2	CASREMTGAYGYTF	TGTGCCAGCAGGGAGATGACAGGGGCCTATGGCTACACCTTC
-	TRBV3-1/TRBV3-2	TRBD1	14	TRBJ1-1	CASTLTGTNTEAFF	TGTGCCAGCACCCTGACAGGGACGAACACTGAAGCTTTCTTT
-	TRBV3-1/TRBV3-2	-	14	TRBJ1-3	CASSPETVGNTIYF	TGTGCCAGCAGCCCTGAGACAGTTGGAAACACCATATATTTT
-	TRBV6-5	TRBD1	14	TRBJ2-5	CASTEGGAWETQYF	TGTGCCAGCACCGAAGGGGGCGCATGGGAGACCCAGTACTTC
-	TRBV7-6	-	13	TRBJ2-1	CASSFGRENEQFF	TGTGCCAGCAGCTTCGGACGGGAGAATGAGCAGTTCTTC
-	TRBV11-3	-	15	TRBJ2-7	CASSLYTGWEYEQYF	TGTGCCAGCAGCTTATATACAGGGTGGGAATACGAGCAGTACTTC
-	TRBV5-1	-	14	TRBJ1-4	CASSLEQGSEKLFF	TGCGCCAGCAGCTTGGAGCAGGGTAGTGAAAAACTGTTTTTT
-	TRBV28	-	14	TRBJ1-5	CASSLPGGNQPQHF	TGTGCCAGCAGTTTACCGGGTGGCAATCAGCCCCAGCATTTT
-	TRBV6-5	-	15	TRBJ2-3	CASRKARVDTDTQYF	TGTGCCAGCAGGAAAGCTAGAGTCGACACAGATACGCAGTATTTT
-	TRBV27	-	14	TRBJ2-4	CASSSLSVKNIQYF	TGTGCCAGCAGTTCCCTTTCGGTCAAAAACATTCAGTACTTC
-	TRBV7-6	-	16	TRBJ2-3	CASSAGRDSSTDTQYF	TGTGCCAGCAGCGCAGGGCGGGATTCTAGCACAGATACGCAGTATTTT
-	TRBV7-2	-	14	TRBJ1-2	CASSSVGLGYGYTF	TGTGCCAGCAGCTCAGTAGGACTGGGCTATGGCTACACCTTC
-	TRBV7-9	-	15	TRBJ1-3	CASSPPLTVRNTIYF	TGTGCCAGCAGCCCGCCCTTGACAGTAAGAAACACCATATATTTT